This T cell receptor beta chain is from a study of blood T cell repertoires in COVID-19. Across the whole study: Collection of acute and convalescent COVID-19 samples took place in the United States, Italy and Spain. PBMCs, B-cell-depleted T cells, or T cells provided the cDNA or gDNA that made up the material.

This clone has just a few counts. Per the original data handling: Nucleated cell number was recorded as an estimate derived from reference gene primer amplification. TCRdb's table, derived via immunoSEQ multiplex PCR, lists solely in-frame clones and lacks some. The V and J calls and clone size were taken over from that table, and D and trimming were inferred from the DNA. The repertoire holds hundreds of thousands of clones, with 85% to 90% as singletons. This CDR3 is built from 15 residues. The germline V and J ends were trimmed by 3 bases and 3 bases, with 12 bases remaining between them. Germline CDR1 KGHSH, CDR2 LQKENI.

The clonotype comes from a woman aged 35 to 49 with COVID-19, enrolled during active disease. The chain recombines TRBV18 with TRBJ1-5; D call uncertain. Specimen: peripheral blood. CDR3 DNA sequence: TGTGCCAGCTCACCGAACAGCCGCTCCAATCAGCCCCAGCATTTT. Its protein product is CASSPNSRSNQPQHF.